This TCR beta chain was recovered during a study of OX40 agonist ivuxolimab in advanced cancers. Across the whole study: Dose-escalation patients had hepatocellular carcinoma, melanoma, renal cell or head and neck cancer.

Method: immunoSEQ multiplex PCR; TCRdb's copy keeps in-frame clones and lacks some. The sample holds about 78,000 clones, about 90% seen once. CDR3 size: 14 residues. CDR1 is SGHTA, CDR2 FQGNSA, per germline. Trimming cost V 7 bases and J 4 bases, with 14 bases left between them. The source was CD4+ or CD8+ T cells sorted from blood, collected in a trial of the OX40 agonist ivuxolimab. V and J are TRBV7-2 and TRBJ1-3; D might be TRBD1 (6 bases). The source of this sequence is an adult with an advanced solid tumor such as melanoma, head and neck, liver or kidney cancer. CDR3 coding DNA: TGTGCCAGCAATCGGGGGACACCAGGAAACACCATATATTTT. Its translation is CASNRGTPGNTIYF.